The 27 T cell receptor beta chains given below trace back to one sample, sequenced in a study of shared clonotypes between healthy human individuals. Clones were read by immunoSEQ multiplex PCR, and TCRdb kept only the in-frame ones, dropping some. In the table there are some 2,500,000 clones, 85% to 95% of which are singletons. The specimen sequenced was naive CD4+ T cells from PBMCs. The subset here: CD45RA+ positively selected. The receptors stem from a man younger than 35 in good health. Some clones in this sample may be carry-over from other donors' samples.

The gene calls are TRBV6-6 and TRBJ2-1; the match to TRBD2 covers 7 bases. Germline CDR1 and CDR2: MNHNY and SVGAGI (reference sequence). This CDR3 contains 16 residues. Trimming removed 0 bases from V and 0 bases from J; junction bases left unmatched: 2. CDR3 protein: CASSYSWTSSYNEQFF. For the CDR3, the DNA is TGTGCCAGCAGTTACTCCTGGACTAGCTCCTACAATGAGCAGTTCTTC.

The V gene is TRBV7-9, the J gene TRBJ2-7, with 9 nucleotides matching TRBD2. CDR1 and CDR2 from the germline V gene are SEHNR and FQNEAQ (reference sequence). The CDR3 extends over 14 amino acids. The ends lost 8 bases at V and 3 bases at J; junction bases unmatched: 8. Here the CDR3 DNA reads TGTGCCAGCCGGGAGGCGGGAGGGGGCTACGAGCAGTACTTC. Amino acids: CASREAGGGYEQYF.

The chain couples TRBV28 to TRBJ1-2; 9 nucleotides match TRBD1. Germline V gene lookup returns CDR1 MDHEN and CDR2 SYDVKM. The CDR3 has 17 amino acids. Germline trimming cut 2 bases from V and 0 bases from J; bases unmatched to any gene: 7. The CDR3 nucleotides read TGTGCCAGCAGTTTACCGGGACAGGGACAAGCTAACTATGGCTACACCTTC. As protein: CASSLPGQGQANYGYTF.

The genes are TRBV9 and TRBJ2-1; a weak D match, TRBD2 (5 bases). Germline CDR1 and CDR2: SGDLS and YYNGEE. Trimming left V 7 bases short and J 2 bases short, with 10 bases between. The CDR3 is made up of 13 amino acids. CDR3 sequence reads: CASAGGPYNEQFF. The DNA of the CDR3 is TGTGCCAGCGCTGGCGGGCCCTACAATGAGCAGTTCTTC.

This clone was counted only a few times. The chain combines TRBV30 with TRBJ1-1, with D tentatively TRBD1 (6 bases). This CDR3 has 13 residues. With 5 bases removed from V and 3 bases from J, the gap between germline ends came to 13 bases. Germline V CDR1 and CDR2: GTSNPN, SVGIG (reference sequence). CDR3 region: CAWAQGIDTEAFF. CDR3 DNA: TGTGCCTGGGCCCAGGGGATCGACACTGAAGCTTTCTTT.

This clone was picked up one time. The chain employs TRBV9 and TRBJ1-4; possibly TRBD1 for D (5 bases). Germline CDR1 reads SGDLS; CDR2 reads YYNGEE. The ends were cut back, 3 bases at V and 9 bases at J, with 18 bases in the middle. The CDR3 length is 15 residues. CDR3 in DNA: TGTGCCAGCAGCGGTAGGGACGGGTATAGGCAAAAACTGTTTTTT. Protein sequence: CASSGRDGYRQKLFF.

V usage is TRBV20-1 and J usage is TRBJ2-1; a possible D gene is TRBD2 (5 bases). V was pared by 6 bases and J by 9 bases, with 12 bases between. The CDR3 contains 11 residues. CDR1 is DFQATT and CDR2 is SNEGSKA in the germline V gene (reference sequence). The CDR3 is CSAPRGGEQFF. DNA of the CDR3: TGCAGTGCCCCCCGTGGAGGTGAGCAGTTCTTC.

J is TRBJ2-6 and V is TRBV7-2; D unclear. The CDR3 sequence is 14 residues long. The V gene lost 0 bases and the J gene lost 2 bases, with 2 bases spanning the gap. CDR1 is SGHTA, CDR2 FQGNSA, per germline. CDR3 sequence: CASSLAAGANVLTF. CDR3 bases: TGTGCCAGCAGCTTAGCGGCTGGGGCCAACGTCCTGACTTTC.

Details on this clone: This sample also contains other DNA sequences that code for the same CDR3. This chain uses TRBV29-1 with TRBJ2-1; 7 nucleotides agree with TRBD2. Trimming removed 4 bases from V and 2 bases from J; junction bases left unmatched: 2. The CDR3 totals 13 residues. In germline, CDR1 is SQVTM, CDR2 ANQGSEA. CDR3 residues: CSVAGRAYNEQFF. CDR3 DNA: TGCAGCGTTGCGGGGAGGGCCTACAATGAGCAGTTCTTC.

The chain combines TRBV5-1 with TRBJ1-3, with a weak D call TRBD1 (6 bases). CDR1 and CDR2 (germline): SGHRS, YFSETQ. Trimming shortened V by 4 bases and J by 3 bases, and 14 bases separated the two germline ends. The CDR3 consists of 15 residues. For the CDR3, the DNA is TGCGCCAGCAGCCCAGGGGCCGTTATTGGAAACACCATATATTTT. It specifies CASSPGAVIGNTIYF.

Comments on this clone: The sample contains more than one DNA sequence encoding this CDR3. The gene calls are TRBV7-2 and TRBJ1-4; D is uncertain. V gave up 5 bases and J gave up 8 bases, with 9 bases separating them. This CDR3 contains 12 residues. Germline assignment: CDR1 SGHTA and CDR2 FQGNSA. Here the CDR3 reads CASSPVGEKLFF. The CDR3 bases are TGTGCCAGCAGCCCCGTGGGGGAAAAACTGTTTTTT.

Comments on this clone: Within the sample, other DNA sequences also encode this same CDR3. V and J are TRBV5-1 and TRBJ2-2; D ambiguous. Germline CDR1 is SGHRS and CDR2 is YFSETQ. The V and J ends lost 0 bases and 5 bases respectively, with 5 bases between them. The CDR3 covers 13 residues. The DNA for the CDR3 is TGCGCCAGCAGCTTGGCATATACCGGGGAGCTGTTTTTT. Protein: CASSLAYTGELFF.

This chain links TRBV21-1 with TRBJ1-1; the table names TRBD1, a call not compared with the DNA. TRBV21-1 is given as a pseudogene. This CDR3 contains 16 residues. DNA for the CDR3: TGTGCCAGCATGGCTTACAACAGGGAGTACAACACTGAAGCTTTCTTT. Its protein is CASMAYNREYNTEAFF.

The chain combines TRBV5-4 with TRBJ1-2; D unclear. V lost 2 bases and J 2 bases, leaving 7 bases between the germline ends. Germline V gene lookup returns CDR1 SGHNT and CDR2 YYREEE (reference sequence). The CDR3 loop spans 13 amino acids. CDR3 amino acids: CASSFSQNYGYTF. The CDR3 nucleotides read TGTGCCAGCAGCTTTTCACAGAACTATGGCTACACCTTC.

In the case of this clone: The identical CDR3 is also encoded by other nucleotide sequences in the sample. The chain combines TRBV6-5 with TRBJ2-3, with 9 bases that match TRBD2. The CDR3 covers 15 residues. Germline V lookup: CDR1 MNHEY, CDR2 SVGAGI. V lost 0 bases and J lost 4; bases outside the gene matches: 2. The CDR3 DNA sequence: TGTGCCAGCAGTTACTCGGGCGGGAGGGCAGATACGCAGTATTTT. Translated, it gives CASSYSGGRADTQYF.

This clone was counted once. The CDR3 here is CASSWGQGITEAFF. The CDR3 nucleotides are TGTGCCAGCAGCTGGGGACAGGGGATCACTGAAGCTTTCTTT. The chain has TRBV7-2 and TRBJ1-1, with 10 bases fitting TRBD1. The length of the CDR3 is 14 residues. The V gene end was trimmed by 4 bases and the J gene end by 4 bases; junction bases not matched to a gene: 3. Germline V gene lookup returns CDR1 SGHTA and CDR2 FQGNSA.

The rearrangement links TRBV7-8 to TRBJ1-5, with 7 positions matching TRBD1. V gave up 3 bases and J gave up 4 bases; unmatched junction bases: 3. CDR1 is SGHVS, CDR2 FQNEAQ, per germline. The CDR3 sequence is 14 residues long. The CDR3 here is CASSLDRFNQPQHF. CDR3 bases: TGTGCCAGCAGCTTGGACAGGTTTAATCAGCCCCAGCATTTT.

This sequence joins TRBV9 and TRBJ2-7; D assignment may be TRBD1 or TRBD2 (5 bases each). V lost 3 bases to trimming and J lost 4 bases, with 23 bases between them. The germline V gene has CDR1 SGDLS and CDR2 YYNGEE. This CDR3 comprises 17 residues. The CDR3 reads CASSESPGRPMGYEQYF. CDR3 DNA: TGTGCCAGCAGCGAGTCCCCGGGACGCCCTATGGGATACGAGCAGTACTTC.

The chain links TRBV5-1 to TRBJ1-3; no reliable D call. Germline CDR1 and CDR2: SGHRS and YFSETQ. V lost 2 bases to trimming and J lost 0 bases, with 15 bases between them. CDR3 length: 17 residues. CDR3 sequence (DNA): TGCGCCAGCAGCTTACCGGGCAGCTCGAGCTCTGGAAACACCATATATTTT. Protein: CASSLPGSSSSGNTIYF. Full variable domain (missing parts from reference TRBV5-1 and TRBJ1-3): KAGVTQTPRYLIKTRGQQVTLSCSPISGHRSVSWYQQTPGQGLQFLFEYFSETQRNKGNFPGRFSGRQFSNSRSEMNVSTLELGDSALYLCASSLPGSSSSGNTIYFGEGSWLTVV.

The CDR3 coding sequence is TGTGCCAGCAGCCCAGCGGGGGGCTCCTACGAGCAGTACTTC. Translated, it gives CASSPAGGSYEQYF. V usage is TRBV7-9 and J usage is TRBJ2-7; TRBD2 matches at 9 bases. Per germline, CDR1 SEHNR and CDR2 FQNEAQ (reference sequence). The CDR3 has 14 residues. With 5 bases clipped from V and 0 bases from J, the junction kept 2 bases outside the gene matches.

The CDR3 reads CASTLVVNTGELFF. CDR3 nucleotide sequence: TGTGCCAGCACCCTGGTGGTGAACACCGGGGAGCTGTTTTTT. The chain recombines TRBV27 with TRBJ2-2; D is uncertain. The CDR3 is made up of 14 amino acids. Germline lookup yields CDR1 MNHEY and CDR2 SMNVEV (reference sequence). V lost 7 bases, J lost 1 base, and 10 bases lay in between.

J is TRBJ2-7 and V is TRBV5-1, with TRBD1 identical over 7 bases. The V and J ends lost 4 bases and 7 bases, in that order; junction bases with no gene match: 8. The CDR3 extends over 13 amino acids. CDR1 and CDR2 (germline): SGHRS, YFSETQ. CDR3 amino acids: CASSGDRATEQYF. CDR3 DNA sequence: TGCGCCAGCAGCGGAGACAGGGCTACGGAGCAGTACTTC. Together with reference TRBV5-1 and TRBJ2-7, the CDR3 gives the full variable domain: KAGVTQTPRYLIKTRGQQVTLSCSPISGHRSVSWYQQTPGQGLQFLFEYFSETQRNKGNFPGRFSGRQFSNSRSEMNVSTLELGDSALYLCASSGDRATEQYFGPGTRLTVT.

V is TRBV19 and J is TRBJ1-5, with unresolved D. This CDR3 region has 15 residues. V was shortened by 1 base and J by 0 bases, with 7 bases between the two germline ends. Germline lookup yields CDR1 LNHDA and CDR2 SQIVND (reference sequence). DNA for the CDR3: TGTGCCAGTAGTATAGTGTCGCTTAGCAATCAGCCCCAGCATTTT. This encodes CASSIVSLSNQPQHF. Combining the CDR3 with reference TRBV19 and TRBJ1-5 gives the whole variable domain DGGITQSPKYLFRKEGQNVTLSCEQNLNHDAMYWYRQDPGQGLRLIYYSQIVNDFQKGDIAEGYSVSREKKESFPLTVTSAQKNPTAFYLCASSIVSLSNQPQHFGDGTRLSIL.

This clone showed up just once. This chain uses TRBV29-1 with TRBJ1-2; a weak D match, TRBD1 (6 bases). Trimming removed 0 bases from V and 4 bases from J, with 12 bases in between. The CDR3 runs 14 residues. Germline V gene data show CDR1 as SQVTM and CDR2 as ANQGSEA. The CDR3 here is CSVEEGGRGYGYTF. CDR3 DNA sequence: TGCAGCGTTGAAGAGGGGGGCAGGGGCTATGGCTACACCTTC.

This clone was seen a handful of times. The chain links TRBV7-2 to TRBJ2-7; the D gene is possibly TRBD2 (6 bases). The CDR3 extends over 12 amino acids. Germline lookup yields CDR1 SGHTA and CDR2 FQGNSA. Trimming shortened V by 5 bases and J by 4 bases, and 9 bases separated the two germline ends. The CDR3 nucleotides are TGTGCCAGCAGCCAAAGCGGGTACGAGCAGTACTTC. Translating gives CASSQSGYEQYF.

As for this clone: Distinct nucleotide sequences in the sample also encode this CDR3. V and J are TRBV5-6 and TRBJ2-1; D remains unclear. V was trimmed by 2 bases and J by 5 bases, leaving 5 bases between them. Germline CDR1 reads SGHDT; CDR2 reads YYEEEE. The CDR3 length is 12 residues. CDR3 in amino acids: CASSFLNNEQFF. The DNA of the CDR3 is TGTGCCAGCAGCTTCTTGAACAATGAGCAGTTCTTC.

As DNA, the CDR3 is TGCGCCAGCAGCTCCAGGGACGGGGTCGGTGACCCAAGCACAGATACGCAGTATTTT. It specifies CASSSRDGVGDPSTDTQYF. The rearrangement joins TRBV5-1 to TRBJ2-3; possibly TRBD1 or TRBD2 for D (5 bases each). CDR1 and CDR2 from the germline V gene are SGHRS and YFSETQ. The length of the CDR3 is 19 residues. The V end was cut by 3 bases, the J end by 0 bases, with 23 bases between.